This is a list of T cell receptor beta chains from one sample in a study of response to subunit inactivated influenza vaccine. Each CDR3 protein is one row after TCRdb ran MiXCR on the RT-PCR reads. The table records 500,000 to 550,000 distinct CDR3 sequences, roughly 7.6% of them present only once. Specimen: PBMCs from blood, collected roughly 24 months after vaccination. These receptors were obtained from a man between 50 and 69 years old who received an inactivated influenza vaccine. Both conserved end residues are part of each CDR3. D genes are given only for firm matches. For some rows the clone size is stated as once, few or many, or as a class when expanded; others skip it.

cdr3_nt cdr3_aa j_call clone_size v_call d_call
TGCGCCAGCAGCCCGGAGTATACTAATGAAAAACTGTTTTTT CASSPEYTNEKLFF TRBJ1-4 . TRBV5-1 .
TGCGCCAGCAGCTTACAGGGACTCTGGAGTCAGCCCCAGCATTTT CASSLQGLWSQPQHF TRBJ1-5 few TRBV5-1 .
TGCGCCAGCAGCCTAGCGGTGGGCTCCGGCACTGAAGCTTTCTTT CASSLAVGSGTEAFF TRBJ1-1 many TRBV4-3 .
TGTGCCAGCAGCTCAACCCCACGGACCCTAGGTCCCTACGAGCAGTACTTC CASSSTPRTLGPYEQYF TRBJ2-7 . TRBV3-1 .
TGTGCCAGCAGCTTAGTGGCCGGGGAAATACAACAAGCTTTCTTT CASSLVAGEIQQAFF TRBJ1-1 few TRBV7-9 .
TGTGCCAGCAGCACCAGGACAGGGTTGGACACTGAAGCTTTCTTT CASSTRTGLDTEAFF TRBJ1-1 few TRBV21-1 .
TGCAGTGCTAGGAGACCCGGCCTAGGAGGGGCCAACGTCCTGACTTTC CSARRPGLGGANVLTF TRBJ2-6 . TRBV20-1 .
TGTGCCAGCAGTTTGGACCGGATTACCTACGAGCAGTACTTC CASSLDRITYEQYF TRBJ2-7 few TRBV12-3/TRBV12-4 .
TGCGCCAGCAGCTTGGGGGGACCGTACAACAGGGCAGATACGCAGTATTTT CASSLGGPYNRADTQYF TRBJ2-3 many TRBV5-1 .
TGCAGTGCTGGGGCAGGGGGCACTGAAGCTTTCTTT CSAGAGGTEAFF TRBJ1-1 . TRBV20-1 TRBD1
TGTGCCAGCAGCTTGCGCGGACTAGCGGGACCCGGGGAGCTGTTTTTT CASSLRGLAGPGELFF TRBJ2-2 . TRBV7-2 TRBD2
TGTGCCAGCACCCCTGGACAGGGACGGACAGATACGCAGTATTTT CASTPGQGRTDTQYF TRBJ2-3 few TRBV6-2/TRBV6-3 TRBD1
TGCAGCGTGAAGGGACTAGCCTTATCCTCCGAGCAGTACTTC CSVKGLALSSEQYF TRBJ2-7 many TRBV29-1 TRBD2
TGTGCCAGCAGCCAAGATTTCGGGGGGAATGGCTACACCTTC CASSQDFGGNGYTF TRBJ1-2 few TRBV4-2 .
TGCGCCAGCAGCTTGGCCCCTAGCGGGGCAGCTGATGAGCAGTTCTTC CASSLAPSGAADEQFF TRBJ2-1 . TRBV5-1 TRBD2
TGTGCCAGCAGCGTAGAACAGACCTATGGCTACACCTTC CASSVEQTYGYTF TRBJ1-2 . TRBV9 .
TGTGCCAGCAGGACAGGGAGGGTAGTTGAGCAGTTCTTC CASRTGRVVEQFF TRBJ2-1 few TRBV6-1 .
TGTGCCAGCAGCTTAGGACAAGTCTACTATGGCTACACCTTC CASSLGQVYYGYTF TRBJ1-2 . TRBV7-9 .
TGTGCCATCAGTGAGTCCAATCAGCCCCAGCATTTT CAISESNQPQHF TRBJ1-5 . TRBV10-3 .
TGCAGTGCTAGCGGGGCTAGCGGGGCAGGGGGGACCCAGTACTTC CSASGASGAGGTQYF TRBJ2-5 few TRBV20-1 TRBD2
TGTGCCACCAGACTAGCGGGACGCTCAGATACGCAGTATTTT CATRLAGRSDTQYF TRBJ2-3 few TRBV28 TRBD2
TGCAGTGCTAGGGGACTAGCGGGGAGCTACAATGAGCAGTTCTTC CSARGLAGSYNEQFF TRBJ2-1 few TRBV20-1 TRBD2
TGTGCCAGCAGTTTAGGGGGAAGGTTCCTTACAACCTACGAGCAGTACTTC CASSLGGRFLTTYEQYF TRBJ2-7 . TRBV12-3/TRBV12-4 .
TGTGCCAGCAGCTTAGTAGGCGGGAAGAACACTGAAGCTTTCTTT CASSLVGGKNTEAFF TRBJ1-1 . TRBV7-2 .
TGTGCCAGCAGTTGGGGGGGGACTTCTTACGAGCAGTACTTC CASSWGGTSYEQYF TRBJ2-7 few TRBV6-2/TRBV6-3 TRBD2
TGCAGTGCTCGCGGTCCGGGCTCCTACAATGAGCAGTTCTTC CSARGPGSYNEQFF TRBJ2-1 few TRBV20-1 .
TGTGCCAGCAGTGGTCCAGGGCAAGAGACCCAGTACTTC CASSGPGQETQYF TRBJ2-5 . TRBV12-3/TRBV12-4 .
TGTGCCAGCAGCCCTAGCTCAGGACTAGCGGGACAGCCGACCCAGTACTTC CASSPSSGLAGQPTQYF TRBJ2-5 . TRBV7-7 TRBD2
TGTGCCAGCAGTTACTCGTGGAGGGCGCCGAGGACTGAAGCTTTCTTT CASSYSWRAPRTEAFF TRBJ1-1 . TRBV6-5 .
TGTGCCAGCAGTCGGGGCCCCAGTGCCCTCCACTTT CASSRGPSALHF TRBJ1-6 few TRBV28 .
TGCGCCAGCAGCTTAACAGGGATGAACACTGAAGCTTTCTTT CASSLTGMNTEAFF TRBJ1-1 many TRBV5-1 .
TGTGCCAGCAGCTTAGCTGGGACAGATAATGAAAAACTGTTTTTT CASSLAGTDNEKLFF TRBJ1-4 . TRBV7-8 TRBD1
TGTGCCATCAGTGAGTCGGTCGGGGGACAGAAAAACATTCAGTACTTC CAISESVGGQKNIQYF TRBJ2-4 many TRBV10-3 .
TGTGCCAGCAGCTTAGCGGGACTAGCGGTCTACGAGCAGTACTTC CASSLAGLAVYEQYF TRBJ2-7 many TRBV7-9 TRBD2
TGTGCCAGCAGCAGACAGGGGGCGGCTGGAAACACCATATATTTT CASSRQGAAGNTIYF TRBJ1-3 many TRBV6-1 TRBD1
TGCAGCGTTTCCCACACTGAAGACAATCAGCCCCAGCATTTT CSVSHTEDNQPQHF TRBJ1-5 . TRBV29-1 .
TGTGCCAGCAGCATCGGACAGTTGAACACTGAAGCTTTCTTT CASSIGQLNTEAFF TRBJ1-1 . TRBV9 .
TGTGCCTGGAGTTGGGGTTTGAACACTGAAGCTTTCTTT CAWSWGLNTEAFF TRBJ1-1 . TRBV30 .
TGTGCCAGCAGCTTCGGGTGGGATACGCAGTATTTT CASSFGWDTQYF TRBJ2-3 many TRBV5-6 .
TGTGCCAGCAGCTTAAGGAGGGAACACGAGCAGTACTTC CASSLRREHEQYF TRBJ2-7 few TRBV7-2 .
TGTGCCAGCAGCCCGAGCGGACAGAGCGGATCACCCCTCCACTTT CASSPSGQSGSPLHF TRBJ1-6 many TRBV11-2 .
TGTGCCAGCAGTCCCGGGCTTACCCACGAGCAGTACTTC CASSPGLTHEQYF TRBJ2-7 . TRBV5-6 .
TGTGCCAGCAGCCCGGGACAGGGGGCGAACACTGAAGCTTTCTTT CASSPGQGANTEAFF TRBJ1-1 many TRBV11-2 TRBD1
TGCGCCAGCAGCACCTCCACTAGCGGGAGCTACGAGCAGTACTTC CASSTSTSGSYEQYF TRBJ2-7 many TRBV5-1 TRBD2
TGTGCCAGCAGTCCTTTGGGGGGGAGCTCCTACGAGCAGTACTTC CASSPLGGSSYEQYF TRBJ2-7 many TRBV28 TRBD2
TGTGCCAGCACCGGGATGGGGGACCACGAGCAGTACTTC CASTGMGDHEQYF TRBJ2-7 . TRBV5-4 .